This T cell receptor beta chain was found in a study of persistence of HIV-infected CD4 T cells. Anti-CD3/anti-CD28 beads served as a nonspecific positive control stimulus. Sorting selected CD4+ T cells upregulating both CD40 ligand and CD69. Donors were HIV-1-infected adults who began suppressive ART during chronic infection. Comment on this clone: Its matching antigen is unknown.

Whole-study results and caveats: TCR oligoclonality correlated with proviral oligoclonality in the same sorted populations. CMV- and Gag-responding cells had lower TCRbeta richness than CD3/CD28-responding cells.

The libraries were made with immunoSEQ version 4 in survey mode. Each sample used up to 1 ug genomic DNA diluted to roughly 10 ng/uL. Here immunoSEQ multiplex PCR was the method, and the copy in TCRdb shows in-frame clones only, minus some. The sample yields tens of thousands of clones, about 89% seen once. Germline V gene sequence: CDR1 MNHEY, CDR2 SVGAGI. The V and J ends lost 6 bases and 1 base, in that order; junction bases with no gene match: 6. This CDR3 spans 15 amino acids. The source is an adult man with HIV who was CMV-seropositive. The sample in question was CD4+ T cells sorted from PBMCs after roughly 20-hour stimulation, obtained from a patient who received antiretroviral therapy. V is TRBV6-5 and J is TRBJ1-1; 9 bases line up with TRBD1. The CDR3 nucleotides read TGTGCCAGCAGGGACAGGGGAAGAGGGAACACTGAAGCTTTCTTT. Translated, it gives CASRDRGRGNTEAFF.